This T cell receptor beta chain was documented in a study of T cells in Graves' hyperthyroidism and ophthalmopathy. TCR beta CDR3 regions were amplified from RNA transcripts. HTBI primers drove first-round RT-PCR of the TCR CDR3. MiXCR, applied by TCRdb to the multiplex PCR reads, yields one record per CDR3 protein. The data contain around 700,000 distinct CDR3 sequences, 30% to 40% of them seen just once; the ten biggest clones take up around 30%. Germline CDR1 is MNHNY and CDR2 is SVGAGI (reference sequence). CDR3 length: 14 amino acids. V lost 2 bases, J lost 5 bases, and 3 bases stayed unmatched. This clonotype was seen a handful of times. Uncontrolled infection, other autoimmune disease, pregnancy or lactation barred patients from enrollment.

The chain employs TRBV6-6 and TRBJ1-1; 9 nucleotides line up with TRBD1. The sample taken for sequencing was blood. This TCR came from a woman aged 40-49 years with Graves' hyperthyroidism. CDR3: CASSYTDRGTEAFF. The CDR3 DNA follows: TGTGCCAGCAGTTACACCGACAGGGGGACTGAAGCTTTCTTT.